These 14 T cell receptor beta chains originate from one sample sequenced in a study of T cell changes during pregnancy in multiple sclerosis. Sequencing used immunoSEQ multiplex PCR; TCRdb keeps in-frame clones, though not all of them. The sample carries some 28,000 clones, roughly 90% recorded once. The specimen was CD4+ T cells from peripheral blood mononuclear cells, collected in the first trimester of pregnancy. The receptors were sampled from a female donor in good health, enrolled as a control in a pregnancy study.

The chain carries TRBV6-1 and TRBJ1-2; D remains ambiguous. V dropped 3 bases and J dropped 8 bases, with 22 bases sitting between them. Germline values: CDR1 MNHNS, CDR2 SASEGT. The CDR3 contains 16 residues. The CDR3 bases are TGTGCCAGCAGTGATTGGTTCCGACTCAACCTCGGGGGCTACACCTTC. This encodes CASSDWFRLNLGGYTF.

The J gene is TRBJ1-6, the V gene TRBV30; 7 bases are shared with TRBD1. The V gene's germline CDR1 is GTSNPN and CDR2 SVGIG (reference sequence). After removal of 3 bases from V and 6 bases from J, the junction contained 2 bases not matched to a gene. The CDR3 has 13 residues. CDR3 residues: CAWRGDSNSPLHF. The DNA for the CDR3 is TGTGCCTGGAGAGGGGACAGTAATTCACCCCTCCACTTT.

This clone has only one observation. The rearrangement uses TRBV10-3 and TRBJ1-6; D gene uncertain. V was trimmed by 3 bases and J by 5 bases, leaving 8 bases between them. CDR1 and CDR2 from the germline V gene are ENHRY and SYGVKD. The CDR3 sequence is 14 residues long. The CDR3 DNA reads as TGTGCCATCAGTGACAGCAGGAATAATTCACCCCTCCACTTT. It yields the protein CAISDSRNNSPLHF.

This rearrangement joins TRBV7-3 to TRBJ2-5; 14 bases are a match to TRBD2. Looked up from germline, CDR1 is SGHTA and CDR2 is FQGTGA. J gave up 5 bases and V 5 bases, and 4 bases lay outside the gene matches. The CDR3 spans 15 residues. The CDR3 loop is CASSETSGGAETQYF. The CDR3 coding sequence is TGTGCCAGCAGCGAGACTAGCGGGGGGGCCGAGACCCAGTACTTC.

V gene TRBV28 combines with J gene TRBJ2-3, with TRBD1 as a possible D gene (5 bases). Germline V gene lookup returns CDR1 MDHEN and CDR2 SYDVKM. The CDR3 is made up of 11 amino acids. Between the trimmed V and J ends, which lost 8 bases and 2 bases, there was a span of 5 bases. The CDR3 protein is CASGATDTQYF. The DNA of the CDR3 is TGTGCCAGCGGGGCCACAGATACGCAGTATTTT.

This sequence joins TRBV27 and TRBJ2-1, with 9 bases fitting TRBD2. The CDR3 is 16 amino acids. Trimming removed 2 bases from V and 8 bases from J; junction bases left unmatched: 10. Germline V gene sequence: CDR1 MNHEY, CDR2 SMNVEV (reference sequence). CDR3 protein: CASSLISLAGIDEQFF. For the CDR3, the DNA is TGTGCCAGCAGTTTAATAAGTCTAGCGGGAATCGATGAGCAGTTCTTC.

The DNA for the CDR3 is TGTGCCAGCAAAAGGTGGGTAGCGGGGGGCACAGATACGCAGTATTTT. Its translation: CASKRWVAGGTDTQYF. This chain uses TRBV2 with TRBJ2-3, with 9 bases lining up with TRBD2. V trimming: 7 bases; J trimming: 1 base; junction bases outside the gene matches: 9. The CDR3 is made up of 16 amino acids. CDR1 is SNHLY, CDR2 FYNNEI, per germline.

The chain carries TRBV7-3 and TRBJ2-3; 13 nucleotides line up with TRBD2. There are 15 residues in the CDR3. Unmatched junction bases numbered 3, after V lost 5 bases and J lost 4 bases. Germline lookup yields CDR1 SGHTA and CDR2 FQGTGA. The CDR3 sequence is CASSAGLAGSDTQYF. The CDR3 DNA reads as TGTGCCAGCAGCGCGGGACTAGCGGGGTCAGATACGCAGTATTTT.

The chain has TRBV9 and TRBJ1-2; D possibly corresponds to TRBD1 (6 bases). Trimming cost V 4 bases and J 5 bases, with 18 bases left between them. Germline loops: CDR1 SGDLS, CDR2 YYNGEE. The CDR3 loop spans 15 amino acids. CDR3 region: CASSSTTGKIYGYTF. The CDR3, as DNA: TGTGCCAGCAGCTCTACGACAGGCAAAATTTATGGCTACACCTTC. Together with reference TRBV9 and TRBJ1-2, the CDR3 gives the full variable domain: DSGVTQTPKHLITATGQRVTLRCSPRSGDLSVYWYQQSLDQGLQFLIQYYNGEERAKGNILERFSAQQFPDLHSELNLSSLELGDSALYFCASSSTTGKIYGYTFGSGTRLTVV.

The rearrangement links TRBV19 to TRBJ1-2, with 8 bases matching TRBD1. The CDR3 runs 12 residues. Germline CDR1 reads LNHDA; CDR2 reads SQIVND (reference sequence). With V trimmed by 6 bases and J by 7 bases, 4 bases remained unmatched. The chain's CDR3 is CASRGQVGGYTF. For the CDR3, the DNA is TGTGCCAGTAGGGGACAGGTTGGTGGCTACACCTTC.

This clone occurred once. V is TRBV28 and J is TRBJ2-7; D is possibly TRBD2 (5 bases). The germline V and J ends were trimmed by 8 bases and 2 bases, with 19 bases remaining between them. Germline CDR1 and CDR2: MDHEN and SYDVKM. CDR3 size: 15 residues. The CDR3 region has the DNA TGTGCCAGCCTGGAAATTCTAACGGAGGCCTACGAGCAGTACTTC. It codes for CASLEILTEAYEQYF.

The V gene is TRBV29-1, the J gene TRBJ1-5; D is possibly TRBD1 (6 bases). The CDR3 spans 14 residues. V lost 5 bases and J lost 3, with 14 bases in between. Germline loops: CDR1 SQVTM, CDR2 ANQGSEA. The CDR3 is CSVTLQGINQPQHF. In nucleotides, the CDR3 is TGCAGCGTTACTCTACAGGGAATCAATCAGCCCCAGCATTTT.

The chain combines TRBV5-1 with TRBJ1-2; the match to TRBD1 covers 9 bases. Trimming at V came to 4 bases and at J to 2 bases, leaving 3 bases not matched to a gene. Looked up from germline, CDR1 is SGHRS and CDR2 is YFSETQ. This CDR3 comprises 14 residues. CDR3 DNA: TGCGCCAGCAGCGCCGGGACAGGGAACTATGGCTACACCTTC. Its translation is CASSAGTGNYGYTF.

V gene TRBV5-6 combines with J gene TRBJ2-7; 7 bases are shared with TRBD2. The CDR3 runs to 12 residues. Germline V lookup: CDR1 SGHDT, CDR2 YYEEEE. V lost 4 bases, J lost 4 bases, and 2 bases stayed unmatched. The CDR3 bases are TGTGCCAGCAGCCCGGGGGGTTACGAGCAGTACTTC. Protein: CASSPGGYEQYF. The full variable domain, its missing parts supplied by reference TRBV5-6 and TRBJ2-7, is DAGVTQSPTHLIKTRGQQVTLRCSPKSGHDTVSWYQQALGQGPQFIFQYYEEEERQRGNFPDRFSGHQFPNYSSELNVNALLLGDSALYLCASSPGGYEQYFGPGTRLTVT.